Listed below are T cell receptor beta chains from one sample, sequenced in a study of cytomegalovirus exposure and HLA in healthy donors. TCRdb keeps only in-frame clones here, not all; method: immunoSEQ multiplex PCR. The data show some 150,000 clones, with about 80% seen just once and approximately 0.66% held by the top ten. The specimen was PBMCs. The receptors stem from a male donor in good health and CMV-seronegative. The CDR3 runs from the conserved cysteine through the conserved F or W. The D gene is left open where the match is weak. Some rows mark clone size as missing; the rest say once, few, many or name a class of expanded clone.

j_call clone_size d_call v_call cdr3_nt cdr3_aa
TRBJ2-1 few TRBD2 TRBV13 TGTGCCAGCAGCCTGGACGGGGGGTCCTACAATGAGCAGTTCTTC CASSLDGGSYNEQFF
TRBJ1-1 . . TRBV19 TGTGCCAGTAGTATCCGTAATGAAGCTTTCTTT CASSIRNEAFF
TRBJ2-4 few . TRBV7-2 TGTGCCAGCAGCTTCCGACAGCTCAAAAACATTCAGTACTTC CASSFRQLKNIQYF
TRBJ2-7 . TRBD1 TRBV5-1 TGCGCCAGCAGCTTGGCCAGCAGGCAGGGGGCAAACGAGCAGTACTTC CASSLASRQGANEQYF
TRBJ2-1 . TRBD2 TRBV10-3 TGTGCCATCAGTGAGTCTAGCGGGAGTTACAATGAGCAGTTCTTC CAISESSGSYNEQFF
TRBJ1-5 . . TRBV30 TGTGCCTGGTCAAGAGATAGCAATCAGCCCCAGCATTTT CAWSRDSNQPQHF
TRBJ1-2 . . TRBV7-9 TGTGCCAGCAGCCGTGACACCTATGGCTACACCTTC CASSRDTYGYTF
TRBJ2-3 . . TRBV7-9 TGTTCCAGCAGCTTACTCCAGGTTGGGGGCCCAGATACGCAGTATTTT CSSSLLQVGGPDTQYF
TRBJ2-3 . . TRBV5-4 TGTGCCAGCAGCGTGCCCCTGGCCCCAACCACAGATACGCAGTATTTT CASSVPLAPTTDTQYF
TRBJ1-1 . . TRBV7-9 TGTGCCAGCAGCTTAGGGGGGGGCACTGAAGCTTTCTTT CASSLGGGTEAFF
TRBJ1-2 . . TRBV21-1 TGTGCCAGCTATGGACAGATTAACTATGGCTACACCTTC CASYGQINYGYTF
TRBJ2-7 . TRBD1 TRBV15 TGTGCCAGCCCTCCTGGGACAGACCCCTACGAGCAGTACTTC CASPPGTDPYEQYF
TRBJ1-2 . . TRBV5-8 TGTGCCAGCAGCTTGGGCAGGCTTGGCCCACTCGGCTACACCTTC CASSLGRLGPLGYTF
TRBJ2-1 once TRBD2 TRBV5-5 TGTGCCAGCAGCTCTGGGACTAGCGTTTACAATGAGCAGTTCTTC CASSSGTSVYNEQFF
TRBJ2-6 . . TRBV19 TGTGCCAGTAGTGTCACAAGCTCTGGGGCCAACGTCCTGACTTTC CASSVTSSGANVLTF
TRBJ2-1 . TRBD2 TRBV6-6 TGTGCCAGCAAACTAGCGGGCCTAACCTACAATGAGCAGTTCTTC CASKLAGLTYNEQFF
TRBJ2-2 . TRBD1 TRBV9 TGTGCCAGCAGCGCCCAAGCGACAGGGGCCACCGGGGAGCTGTTTTTT CASSAQATGATGELFF
TRBJ2-2 . TRBD1 TRBV19 TGTGCCAGTAGTAGCACAGGGGCCGGGGAGCTGTTTTTT CASSSTGAGELFF
TRBJ1-2 once . TRBV25-1 TGTGCCAGCAGTGTTGGGGCAAATGGCTACACCTTC CASSVGANGYTF
TRBJ1-2 . TRBD1 TRBV2 TGTGCCAGCAGTGATGGACAGGGGCGAGGCTACACCTTC CASSDGQGRGYTF
TRBJ1-1 . TRBD1 TRBV5-1 TGCGCCAGCAGCTCTCAGGGGGCGAACACTGAAGCTTTCTTT CASSSQGANTEAFF
TRBJ2-3 . TRBD2 TRBV7-9 TGTTCCAGCAGCTTTCCCCTTAGCGGGACAAGCACAGATACGCAGTATTTT CSSSFPLSGTSTDTQYF
TRBJ2-5 few . TRBV7-2 TGTGCCAGCAGCTTGGTAAGGGGAGAGACCCAGTACTTC CASSLVRGETQYF
TRBJ2-6 once . TRBV29-1 TGCAGCGTTATAGGGGCCAACGTCCTGACTTTC CSVIGANVLTF
TRBJ2-7 . TRBD1 TRBV11-2 TGTGCCAGCAGCCGGACAGGGGAGCAGTACTTC CASSRTGEQYF
TRBJ2-7 . . TRBV7-9 TGTGCCAGCAGCTTACCCCTCCGGACATACTCCTACGAGCAGTACTTC CASSLPLRTYSYEQYF
TRBJ2-4 . . TRBV7-9 TGTGCCAGCAGCTTATCGGCGGGGAAAGCCAAAAACATTCAGTACTTC CASSLSAGKAKNIQYF
TRBJ2-7 once TRBD1 TRBV6-5 TGTGCCAGCAGTCCTGGGACAGGGACCACCGAGCAGTACTTC CASSPGTGTTEQYF
TRBJ1-3 . TRBD1 TRBV11-3 TGTGCCAGCAGCGGGGACAGACGGAGTTCCGGAAACACCATATATTTT CASSGDRRSSGNTIYF
TRBJ1-1 . . TRBV4-3 TGCGCCAGCAGCCAAGACCCGGGGGGCGCTATGAACACTGAAGCTTTCTTT CASSQDPGGAMNTEAFF
TRBJ1-2 . . TRBV30 TGTGCCTTCCCGACCCAGGCGTCCGATGGCTACACCTTC CAFPTQASDGYTF
TRBJ2-3 . . TRBV30 TGTGCCTGGAGTGTACTTGGTGATACGCAGTATTTT CAWSVLGDTQYF
TRBJ2-7 . . TRBV5-4 TGTGCCAGCAGTTTCGACAGAGCCTACGAGCAGTACTTC CASSFDRAYEQYF
TRBJ1-2 . . TRBV27 TGTGCCAGCAGTTTAAATGGGGTGGGGGCCTATGGCTACACCTTC CASSLNGVGAYGYTF
TRBJ2-1 . . TRBV6-5 TGTGCCAGCAGCCCTAGTAACAATGAGCAGTTCTTC CASSPSNNEQFF
TRBJ1-2 . TRBD1 TRBV6-5 TGTGCCAGCAGTTACGGACAGGGAGGCTATGGCTACACCTTC CASSYGQGGYGYTF
TRBJ2-7 . . TRBV7-2 TGTGCCAGCAGCTCGATCGGGGGAACGGGGTCCTACGAGCAGTACTTC CASSSIGGTGSYEQYF
TRBJ1-1 . . TRBV23-1 TGCGCCAGCAGTCAACCCTGGGCCACTGAAGCTTTCTTT CASSQPWATEAFF
TRBJ2-5 . . TRBV5-1 TGCGCCAGCAGCTTGGTCGGGCAAGAGACCCAGTACTTC CASSLVGQETQYF
TRBJ2-7 few TRBD2 TRBV10-3 TGTGCCATCAGTGCGGGGGAGGGAATAGGCTACGAGCAGTACTTC CAISAGEGIGYEQYF
TRBJ2-3 few . TRBV27 TGTGCCAGCAGTTTTCGGACATCACTAAACTCGGATACGCAGTATTTT CASSFRTSLNSDTQYF
TRBJ2-1 . TRBD2 TRBV11-3 TGTGCCAGCAGCTTAGGGAGCGGGGGGTTAAATGAGCAGTTCTTC CASSLGSGGLNEQFF
TRBJ2-1 once . TRBV10-3 TGTGCCATCAGTGTTCAGTATACAACCTACAATGAGCAGTTCTTC CAISVQYTTYNEQFF
TRBJ1-4 . . TRBV28 TGTGCCAGCACGGGACTTGCGGGGTCGGGTGAAAAACTGTTTTTT CASTGLAGSGEKLFF
TRBJ1-6 . TRBD1 TRBV28 TGTGCCAGTACCGACAGGGGGCGCGGATCACCCCTCCACTTT CASTDRGRGSPLHF
TRBJ2-1 . TRBD1 TRBV6-1 TGTGCCAGCAGTGAAAGGACAGGGGCAGTTTCCTACAATGAGCAGTTCTTC CASSERTGAVSYNEQFF
TRBJ2-5 . TRBD2 TRBV7-8 TGTGCCAGCAGCTTAGGGCCGGGACTAGCGGGGAAAGAGACCCAGTACTTC CASSLGPGLAGKETQYF
TRBJ2-7 . . TRBV18 TGTGCCAGCTCACCGGACAGTGGACGGATATCCTACGAGCAGTACTTC CASSPDSGRISYEQYF
TRBJ1-2 . TRBD1 TRBV7-9 TGTTCCAGCAGCTTTGGGACAGGAGCCATGACGGGATATGGCTACACCTTC CSSSFGTGAMTGYGYTF
TRBJ2-7 . TRBD1 TRBV23-1 TGCGCCAGCAGTCAATCGGGGGGTGTTCTGCCGGACAGGGTCTCAGCGGGCCTCTACGAGCAGTACTTC CASSQSGGVLPDRVSAGLYEQYF
TRBJ2-5 few TRBD1 TRBV30 TGTGCCTGGAGTGTACAGGGGGCGGAGACCCAGTACTTC CAWSVQGAETQYF
TRBJ2-5 . . TRBV5-1 TGCGCTACTAAAGAAAGCGGAGGGGTCCAAGAGACCCAGTACTTC CATKESGGVQETQYF